These 7 T cell receptor beta chains were all obtained from the same sample, sequenced in a study of cytomegalovirus exposure and HLA in healthy donors. The primer mix had 60 Vbeta and 13 Jbeta primers. The protocol was immunoSEQ multiplex PCR, while the TCRdb copy is restricted to in-frame clones and leaves out a portion. The table lists fewer than 250,000 clones, around 79% of them singletons. The material sequenced was PBMCs. These receptors originate from a male donor in good health and CMV-seronegative.

The V and J genes are TRBV7-2 and TRBJ2-7, with TRBD2 matching 12 bases. This CDR3 is built from 17 residues. Germline V gene data show CDR1 as SGHTA and CDR2 as FQGNSA. J gave up 3 bases and V 4 bases, and 10 bases lay outside the gene matches. CDR3 sequence (DNA): TGTGCCAGCAGCTCCAGGACTAGCGGGGTGGGGTTCTACGAGCAGTACTTC. Translated, it gives CASSSRTSGVGFYEQYF.

The chain carries TRBV4-3 and TRBJ1-4, with 7 bases that match TRBD1. J was trimmed by 6 bases and V by 4 bases; bases with no gene match: 8. Germline-derived CDR1 and CDR2 are LGHNA and YSLEER. CDR3 length: 15 amino acids. CDR3 amino acids: CASSLEDRLYEKLFF. In nucleotides, the CDR3 is TGCGCCAGCAGCCTAGAGGACAGGCTCTATGAAAAACTGTTTTTT.

In its sample, this clone was seen a few times. This chain connects TRBV28 to TRBJ2-1, with D tentatively TRBD2 (6 bases). The germline V and J ends were trimmed by 4 bases and 5 bases, with 18 bases remaining between them. Germline values: CDR1 MDHEN, CDR2 SYDVKM. The CDR3 covers 16 residues. CDR3 DNA: TGTGCCAGCAGTTATACGTCCGGCGGGAATGACAATGAGCAGTTCTTC. It is translated as CASSYTSGGNDNEQFF.

This clone was picked up a small number of times. The rearrangement links TRBV21-1 to TRBJ1-2; whether TRBD1, the table's D call, matches the DNA was not checked. TRBV21-1 is a pseudogene segment. There are 13 residues in the CDR3. CDR3 in DNA: TGTGCCAGCAGCACGGACAGGGGGAATGGCTACACCTTC. Translated, it gives CASSTDRGNGYTF.

Notes on this clone: Other DNA sequences in the sample encode the same CDR3. V is TRBV6-1 and J is TRBJ1-1, with D perhaps matching TRBD1 (6 bases). Trimming removed 6 bases from V and 3 bases from J, with 14 bases in between. The CDR3 is made up of 14 amino acids. Germline assignment: CDR1 MNHNS and CDR2 SASEGT. The CDR3 region is CASRKTGWDTEAFF. In nucleotides, the CDR3 is TGTGCCAGCAGAAAGACAGGCTGGGACACTGAAGCTTTCTTT.

This rearrangement joins TRBV9 to TRBJ2-1; D remains ambiguous. Germline V gene lookup returns CDR1 SGDLS and CDR2 YYNGEE. This CDR3 contains 12 residues. V gave up 2 bases and J gave up 4 bases, with 4 bases separating them. CDR3 sequence (DNA): TGTGCCAGCAGCGTCTCTTACAATGAGCAGTTCTTC. It encodes CASSVSYNEQFF.

The rearrangement links TRBV5-4 to TRBJ2-2, with 9 positions matching TRBD2. The junction had 9 bases not matched to a gene; V was cut back by 6 bases and J by 6 bases. This CDR3 region has 15 residues. Germline lookup yields CDR1 SGHNT and CDR2 YYREEE (reference sequence). CDR3 in amino acids: CASTREGPGAGELFF. The CDR3 DNA reads as TGTGCCAGCACGCGGGAGGGCCCTGGGGCCGGGGAGCTGTTTTTT.